This T cell receptor (beta chain) was obtained from a study of OX40 agonist ivuxolimab in advanced cancers. Study-level points and caveats: Among patients with partial responses at 0.1-3.0 mg/kg, clonal expansion was among the lowest.

Germline CDR1 is SGHNT and CDR2 is YENEEA. The CDR3 has 15 residues. Trimming removed 1 base from V and 5 bases from J; junction bases left unmatched: 3. The data were produced by immunoSEQ multiplex PCR, yet TCRdb's version contains in-frame clones alone and is incomplete. The data show some 86,000 clones, around 85% seen once. A single count supports this clone. Its specificity is not known. The sample in question was CD4+ or CD8+ T cells sorted from blood, obtained in a trial of the OX40 agonist ivuxolimab. This chain joins TRBV11-3 and TRBJ2-5; 11 bases line up with TRBD2. The sequence was obtained from an adult with an advanced solid tumor such as melanoma, head and neck, liver or kidney cancer. The CDR3 reads CASSLALAGGETQYF. CDR3 in DNA: TGTGCCAGCAGCTTAGCCTTAGCGGGAGGGGAGACCCAGTACTTC.